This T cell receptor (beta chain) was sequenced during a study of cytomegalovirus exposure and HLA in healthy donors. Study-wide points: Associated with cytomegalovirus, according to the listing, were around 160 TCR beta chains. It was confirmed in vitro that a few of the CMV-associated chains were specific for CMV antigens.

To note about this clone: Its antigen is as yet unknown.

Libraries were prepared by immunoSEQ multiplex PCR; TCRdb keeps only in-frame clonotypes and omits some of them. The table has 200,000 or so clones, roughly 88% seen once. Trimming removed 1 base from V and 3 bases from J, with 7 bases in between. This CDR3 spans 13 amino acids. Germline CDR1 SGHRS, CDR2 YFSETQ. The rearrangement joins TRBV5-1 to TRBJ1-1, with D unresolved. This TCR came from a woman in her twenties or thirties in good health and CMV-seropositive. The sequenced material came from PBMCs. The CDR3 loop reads CASSLHPDTEAFF. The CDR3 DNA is TGCGCCAGCAGCTTGCACCCGGACACTGAAGCTTTCTTT.